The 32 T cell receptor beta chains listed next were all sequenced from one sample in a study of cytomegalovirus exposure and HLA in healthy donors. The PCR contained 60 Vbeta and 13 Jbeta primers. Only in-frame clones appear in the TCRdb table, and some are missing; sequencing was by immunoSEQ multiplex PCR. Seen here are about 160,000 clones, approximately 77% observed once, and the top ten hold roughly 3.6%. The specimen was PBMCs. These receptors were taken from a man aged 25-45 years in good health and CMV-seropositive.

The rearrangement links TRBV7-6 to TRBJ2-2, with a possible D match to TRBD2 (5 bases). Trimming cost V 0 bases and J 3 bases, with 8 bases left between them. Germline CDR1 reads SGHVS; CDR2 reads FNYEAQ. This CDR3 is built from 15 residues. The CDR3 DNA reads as TGTGCCAGCAGCTTAGCGAGGGCTGACACCGGGGAGCTGTTTTTT. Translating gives CASSLARADTGELFF.

The CDR3 spells CASSPRTGLLSGANVLTF. In nucleotides, the CDR3 is TGTGCCAGTAGTCCCCGGACAGGGCTCCTCTCTGGGGCCAACGTCCTGACTTTC. J is TRBJ2-6 and V is TRBV19, with TRBD1 matching over 8 bases. The CDR3 loop spans 18 amino acids. Per the germline V gene, CDR1 is LNHDA and CDR2 is SQIVND (reference sequence). J lost 0 bases, V lost 5 bases, and 9 bases had no gene match.

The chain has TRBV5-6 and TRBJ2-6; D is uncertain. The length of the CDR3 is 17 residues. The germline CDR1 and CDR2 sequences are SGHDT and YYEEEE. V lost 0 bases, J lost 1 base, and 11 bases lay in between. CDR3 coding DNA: TGTGCCAGCAGCTTGGTGGGCCTTGAGTCTGGGGCCAACGTCCTGACTTTC. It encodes CASSLVGLESGANVLTF.

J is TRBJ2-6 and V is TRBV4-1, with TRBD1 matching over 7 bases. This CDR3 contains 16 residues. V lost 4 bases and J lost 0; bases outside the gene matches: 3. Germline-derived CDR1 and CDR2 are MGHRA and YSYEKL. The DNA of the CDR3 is TGCGCCAGCAGCCCCCCAGGGGGCTCTGGGGCCAACGTCCTGACTTTC. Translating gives CASSPPGGSGANVLTF.

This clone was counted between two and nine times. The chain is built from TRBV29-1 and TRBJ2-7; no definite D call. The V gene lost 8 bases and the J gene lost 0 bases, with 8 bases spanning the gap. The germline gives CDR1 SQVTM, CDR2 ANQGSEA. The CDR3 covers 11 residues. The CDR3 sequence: CSHGSSYEQYF. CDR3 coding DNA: TGCAGCCATGGTAGCTCCTACGAGCAGTACTTC.

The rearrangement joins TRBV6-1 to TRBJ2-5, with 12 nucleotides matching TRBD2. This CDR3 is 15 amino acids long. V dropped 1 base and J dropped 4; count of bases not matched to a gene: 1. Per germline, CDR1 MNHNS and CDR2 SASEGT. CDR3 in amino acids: CASSEGLAGVETQYF. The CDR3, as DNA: TGTGCCAGCAGTGAAGGACTAGCGGGGGTAGAGACCCAGTACTTC.

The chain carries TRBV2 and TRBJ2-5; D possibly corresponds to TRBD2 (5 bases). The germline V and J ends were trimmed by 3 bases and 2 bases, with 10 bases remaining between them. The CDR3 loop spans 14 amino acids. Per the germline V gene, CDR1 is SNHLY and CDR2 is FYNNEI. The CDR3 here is CASSDGEGQETQYF. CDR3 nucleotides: TGTGCCAGCAGTGACGGGGAAGGACAAGAGACCCAGTACTTC.

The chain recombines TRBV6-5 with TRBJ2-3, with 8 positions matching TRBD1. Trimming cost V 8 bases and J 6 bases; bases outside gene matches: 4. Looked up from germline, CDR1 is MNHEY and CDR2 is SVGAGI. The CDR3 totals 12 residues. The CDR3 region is CASGQGPDTQYF. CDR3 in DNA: TGTGCCAGCGGACAGGGACCGGATACGCAGTATTTT.

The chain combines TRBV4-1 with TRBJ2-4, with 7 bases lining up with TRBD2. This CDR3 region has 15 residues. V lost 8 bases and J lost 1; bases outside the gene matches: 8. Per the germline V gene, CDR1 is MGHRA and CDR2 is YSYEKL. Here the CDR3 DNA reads TGCGCCAGCGGGTGGGGGGGGGAGGCCAAAAACATTCAGTACTTC. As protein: CASGWGGEAKNIQYF.

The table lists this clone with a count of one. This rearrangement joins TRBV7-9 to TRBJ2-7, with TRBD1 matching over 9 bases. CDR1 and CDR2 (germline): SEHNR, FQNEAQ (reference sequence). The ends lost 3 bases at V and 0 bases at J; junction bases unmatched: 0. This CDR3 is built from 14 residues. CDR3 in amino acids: CASSLTGGSYEQYF. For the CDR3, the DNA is TGTGCCAGCAGCTTGACAGGGGGCTCCTACGAGCAGTACTTC.

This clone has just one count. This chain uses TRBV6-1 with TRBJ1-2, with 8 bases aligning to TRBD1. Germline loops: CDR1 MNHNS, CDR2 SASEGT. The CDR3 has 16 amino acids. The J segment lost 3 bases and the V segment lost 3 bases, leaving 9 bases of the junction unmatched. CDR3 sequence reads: CASSDPGTGKDYGYTF. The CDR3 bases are TGTGCCAGCAGTGACCCTGGGACAGGAAAGGACTATGGCTACACCTTC.

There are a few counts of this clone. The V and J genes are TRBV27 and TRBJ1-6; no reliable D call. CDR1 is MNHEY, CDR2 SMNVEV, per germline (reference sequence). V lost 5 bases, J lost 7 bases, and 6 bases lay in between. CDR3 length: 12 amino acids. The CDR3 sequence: CASSSRNSPLHF. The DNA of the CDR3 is TGTGCCAGCAGTAGTCGGAATTCACCCCTCCACTTT.

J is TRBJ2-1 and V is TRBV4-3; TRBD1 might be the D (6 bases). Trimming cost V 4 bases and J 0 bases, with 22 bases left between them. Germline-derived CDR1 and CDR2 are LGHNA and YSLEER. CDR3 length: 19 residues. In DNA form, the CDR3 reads TGCGCCAGCAGCCGAGGATATGAACCGGGACATTTCTCCTACAATGAGCAGTTCTTC. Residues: CASSRGYEPGHFSYNEQFF.

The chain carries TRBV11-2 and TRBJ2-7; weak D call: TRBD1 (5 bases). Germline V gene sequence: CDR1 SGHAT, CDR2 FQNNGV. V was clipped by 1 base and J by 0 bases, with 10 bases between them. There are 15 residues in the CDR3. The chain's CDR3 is CASSLGRAASYEQYF. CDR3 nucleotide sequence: TGTGCCAGCAGCTTAGGCAGGGCCGCCTCCTACGAGCAGTACTTC.

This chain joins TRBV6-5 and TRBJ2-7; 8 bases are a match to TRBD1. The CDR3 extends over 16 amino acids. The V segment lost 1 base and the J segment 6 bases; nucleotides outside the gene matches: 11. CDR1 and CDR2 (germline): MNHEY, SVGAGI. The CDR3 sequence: CASSYCIDRGLCEQYF. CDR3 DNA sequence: TGTGCCAGCAGTTACTGTATCGACAGGGGCCTATGCGAGCAGTACTTC.

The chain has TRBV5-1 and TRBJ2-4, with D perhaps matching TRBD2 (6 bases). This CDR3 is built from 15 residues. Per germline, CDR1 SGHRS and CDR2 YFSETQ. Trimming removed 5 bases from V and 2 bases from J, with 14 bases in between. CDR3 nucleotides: TGCGCCAGCAGTCCTTTTCGGGGGACCAAAAACATTCAGTACTTC. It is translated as CASSPFRGTKNIQYF.

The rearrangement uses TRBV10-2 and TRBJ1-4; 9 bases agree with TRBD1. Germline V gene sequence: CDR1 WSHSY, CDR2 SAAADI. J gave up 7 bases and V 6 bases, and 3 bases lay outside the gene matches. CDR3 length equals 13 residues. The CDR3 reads CASSRQGGEKLFF. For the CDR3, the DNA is TGCGCCAGCAGCAGACAGGGGGGTGAAAAACTGTTTTTT.

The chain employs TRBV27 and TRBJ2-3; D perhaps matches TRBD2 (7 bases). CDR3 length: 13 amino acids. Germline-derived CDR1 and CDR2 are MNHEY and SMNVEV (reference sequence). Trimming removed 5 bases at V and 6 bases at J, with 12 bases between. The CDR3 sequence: CASSPPGGDTQYF. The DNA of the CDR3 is TGTGCCAGCAGTCCCCCGGGGGGCGATACGCAGTATTTT.

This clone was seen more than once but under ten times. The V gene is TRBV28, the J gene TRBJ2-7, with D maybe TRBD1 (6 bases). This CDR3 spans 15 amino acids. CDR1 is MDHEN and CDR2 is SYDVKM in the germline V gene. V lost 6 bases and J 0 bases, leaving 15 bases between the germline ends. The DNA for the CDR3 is TGTGCCAGCAGCAACCCGTCCAGGGGCTCCTACGAGCAGTACTTC. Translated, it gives CASSNPSRGSYEQYF.

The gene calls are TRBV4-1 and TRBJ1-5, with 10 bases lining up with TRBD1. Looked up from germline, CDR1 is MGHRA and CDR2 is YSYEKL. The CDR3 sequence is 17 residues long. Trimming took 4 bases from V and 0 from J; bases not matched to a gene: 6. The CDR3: CASSLGQGPYSNQPQHF. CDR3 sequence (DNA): TGCGCCAGCAGCCTGGGACAGGGGCCTTATAGCAATCAGCCCCAGCATTTT.

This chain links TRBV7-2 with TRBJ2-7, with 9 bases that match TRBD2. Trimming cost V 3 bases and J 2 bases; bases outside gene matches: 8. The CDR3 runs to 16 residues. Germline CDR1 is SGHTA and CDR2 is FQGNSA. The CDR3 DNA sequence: TGTGCCAGCAGCTTCCTCCAAGCGGGGGGTCCCTACGAGCAGTACTTC. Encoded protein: CASSFLQAGGPYEQYF.

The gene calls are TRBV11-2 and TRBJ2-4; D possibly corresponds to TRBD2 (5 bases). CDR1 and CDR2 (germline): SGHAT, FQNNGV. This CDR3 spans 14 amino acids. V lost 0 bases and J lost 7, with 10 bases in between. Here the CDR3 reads CASSLELGNNIQYF. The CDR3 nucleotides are TGTGCCAGCAGCTTAGAACTAGGTAACAACATTCAGTACTTC.

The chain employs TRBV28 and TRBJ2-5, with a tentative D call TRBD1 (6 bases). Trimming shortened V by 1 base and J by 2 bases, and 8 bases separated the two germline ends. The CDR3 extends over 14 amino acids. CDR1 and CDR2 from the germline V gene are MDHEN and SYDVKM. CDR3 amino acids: CASSLYRGQETQYF. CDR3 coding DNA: TGTGCCAGCAGTTTATATAGGGGGCAAGAGACCCAGTACTTC.

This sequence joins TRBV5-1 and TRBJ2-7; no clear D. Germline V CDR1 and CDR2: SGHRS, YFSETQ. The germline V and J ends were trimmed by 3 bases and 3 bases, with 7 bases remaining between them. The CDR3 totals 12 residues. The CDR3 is CASSSTGYEQYF. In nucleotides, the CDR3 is TGCGCCAGCAGCTCAACGGGCTACGAGCAGTACTTC.

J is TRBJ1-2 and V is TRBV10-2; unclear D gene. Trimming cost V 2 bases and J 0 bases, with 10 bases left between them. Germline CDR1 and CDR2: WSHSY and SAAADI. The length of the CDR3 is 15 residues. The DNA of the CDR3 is TGCGCCAGCAGTGAGACCGGTGTAGCTAACTATGGCTACACCTTC. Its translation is CASSETGVANYGYTF.

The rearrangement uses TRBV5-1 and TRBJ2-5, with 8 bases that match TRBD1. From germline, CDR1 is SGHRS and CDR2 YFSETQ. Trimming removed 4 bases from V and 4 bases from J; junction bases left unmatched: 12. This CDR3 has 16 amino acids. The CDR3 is CASSPANDRGGETQYF. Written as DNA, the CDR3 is TGCGCCAGCAGCCCAGCCAATGACAGGGGTGGAGAGACCCAGTACTTC.

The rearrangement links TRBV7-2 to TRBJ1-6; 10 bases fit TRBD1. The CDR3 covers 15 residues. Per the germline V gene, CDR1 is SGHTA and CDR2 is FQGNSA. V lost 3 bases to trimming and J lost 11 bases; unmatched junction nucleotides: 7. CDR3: CASSFGTGDGPPLHF. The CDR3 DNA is TGTGCCAGCAGCTTCGGGACAGGGGATGGGCCACCCCTCCACTTT.

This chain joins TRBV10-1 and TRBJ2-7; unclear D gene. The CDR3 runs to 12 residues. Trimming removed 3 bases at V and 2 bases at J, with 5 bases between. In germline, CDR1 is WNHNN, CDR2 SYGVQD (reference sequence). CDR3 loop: CASSDGPYEQYF. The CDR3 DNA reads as TGCGCCAGCAGTGACGGTCCCTACGAGCAGTACTTC.

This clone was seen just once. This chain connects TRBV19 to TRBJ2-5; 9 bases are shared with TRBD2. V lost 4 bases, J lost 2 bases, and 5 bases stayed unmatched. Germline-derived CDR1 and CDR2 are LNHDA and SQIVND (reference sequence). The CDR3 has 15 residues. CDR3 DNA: TGTGCCAGTAGTAGGCGGGGGGGTGAGCAAGAGACCCAGTACTTC. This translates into CASSRRGGEQETQYF. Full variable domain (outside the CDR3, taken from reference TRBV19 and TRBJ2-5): DGGITQSPKYLFRKEGQNVTLSCEQNLNHDAMYWYRQDPGQGLRLIYYSQIVNDFQKGDIAEGYSVSREKKESFPLTVTSAQKNPTAFYLCASSRRGGEQETQYFGPGTRLLVL.

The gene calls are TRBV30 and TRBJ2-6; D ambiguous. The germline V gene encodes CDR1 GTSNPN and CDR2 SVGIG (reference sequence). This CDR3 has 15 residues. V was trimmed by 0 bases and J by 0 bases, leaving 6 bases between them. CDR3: CAWSVFISGANVLTF. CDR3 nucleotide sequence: TGTGCCTGGAGTGTTTTTATCTCTGGGGCCAACGTCCTGACTTTC.

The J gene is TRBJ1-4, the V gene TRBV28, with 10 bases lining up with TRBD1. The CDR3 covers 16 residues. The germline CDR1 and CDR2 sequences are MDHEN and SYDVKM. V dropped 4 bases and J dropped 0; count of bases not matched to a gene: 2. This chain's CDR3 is CASSWDRGSTNEKLFF. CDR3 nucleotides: TGTGCCAGCAGTTGGGACAGGGGTTCAACTAATGAAAAACTGTTTTTT.

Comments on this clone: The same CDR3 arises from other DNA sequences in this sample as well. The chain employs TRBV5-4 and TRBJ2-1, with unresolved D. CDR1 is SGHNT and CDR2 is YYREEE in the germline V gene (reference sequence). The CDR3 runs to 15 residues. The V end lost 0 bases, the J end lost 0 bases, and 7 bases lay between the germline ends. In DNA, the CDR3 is TGTGCCAGCAGCTTGGGCGGAAGCTCCTACAATGAGCAGTTCTTC. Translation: CASSLGGSSYNEQFF. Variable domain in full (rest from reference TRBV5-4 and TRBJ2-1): ETGVTQSPTHLIKTRGQQVTLRCSSQSGHNTVSWYQQALGQGPQFIFQYYREEENGRGNFPPRFSGLQFPNYSSELNVNALELDDSALYLCASSLGGSSYNEQFFGPGTRLTVL.